These 24 T cell receptor beta chains came from one sample sequenced in a study of OX40 agonist ivuxolimab in advanced cancers. The library was obtained by the immunoSEQ multiplex PCR assay. Held by TCRdb, this immuneACCESS table contains in-frame sequences only and omits some clones. Under half of the omission traces to an unresolved V gene where checked; the cause of the rest is unknown. Recorded for this sample are tens of thousands of clones; 70% to 90% of them occurred a single time. The top ten clones comprise more than 8.5% of the sample. The input for sequencing was CD4+ or CD8+ T cells sorted from blood, taken in a trial of the OX40 agonist ivuxolimab. The receptors come from an adult with an advanced solid tumor such as melanoma, head and neck, liver or kidney cancer.

The chain has TRBV11-1 and TRBJ1-4, with D hard to call. The ends were cut back, 2 bases at V and 7 bases at J, with 14 bases in the middle. Per the germline V gene, CDR1 is SGHAT and CDR2 is FQDESV (reference sequence). CDR3 size: 15 residues. The CDR3 protein is CASSLRGLEGEKLFF. CDR3 DNA: TGTGCCAGCAGCTTACGGGGATTGGAGGGTGAAAAACTGTTTTTT.

The genes are TRBV11-2 and TRBJ2-7, with 9 bases aligning to TRBD2. Germline-derived CDR1 and CDR2 are SGHAT and FQNNGV. The CDR3 is 15 residues long. With V trimmed by 5 bases and J by 6 bases, 11 bases remained unmatched. CDR3 sequence: CASSRTGTSLGEQYF. For the CDR3, the DNA is TGTGCCAGCAGCCGGACCGGGACTAGCTTGGGCGAGCAGTACTTC.

This chain uses TRBV6-1 with TRBJ2-7, with 7 bases fitting TRBD1. The V gene end was trimmed by 6 bases and the J gene end by 4 bases; junction bases not matched to a gene: 0. The CDR3 is made up of 11 amino acids. CDR1 is MNHNS and CDR2 is SASEGT in the germline V gene. In DNA, the CDR3 is TGTGCCAGCAGGGGACAGTACGAGCAGTACTTC. Its translation: CASRGQYEQYF.

The chain links TRBV5-6 to TRBJ2-1, with no clear D. The V and J ends lost 1 base and 4 bases respectively, with 12 bases between them. The CDR3 runs to 15 residues. Germline assignment: CDR1 SGHDT and CDR2 YYEEEE. The CDR3 coding sequence is TGTGCCAGCAGCTTGACCAACGACCCATACAATGAGCAGTTCTTC. This sequence encodes CASSLTNDPYNEQFF. The entire variable domain, with the rest obtained from reference TRBV5-6 and TRBJ2-1, is as follows: DAGVTQSPTHLIKTRGQQVTLRCSPKSGHDTVSWYQQALGQGPQFIFQYYEEEERQRGNFPDRFSGHQFPNYSSELNVNALLLGDSALYLCASSLTNDPYNEQFFGPGTRLTVL.

This chain connects TRBV5-4 to TRBJ1-6; D gene unclear. This CDR3 spans 14 amino acids. CDR1 SGHNT and CDR2 YYREEE come from the germline V gene (reference sequence). Trimming left V 5 bases short and J 10 bases short, with 16 bases between. In nucleotides, the CDR3 is TGTGCCAGCAGTCGGGAGCGTATGGGCTCACCCCTCCACTTT. This codes for CASSRERMGSPLHF.

The V gene is TRBV25-1, the J gene TRBJ1-2; D unresolved. CDR1 is MGHDK and CDR2 is SYGVNS in the germline V gene. The CDR3 contains 12 residues. Trimming removed 7 bases at V and 1 base at J, with 7 bases between. CDR3 protein: CASTGHNYGYTF. The DNA for the CDR3 is TGTGCCAGCACCGGTCATAACTATGGCTACACCTTC.

The chain recombines TRBV2 with TRBJ2-5; 9 bases agree with TRBD1. The CDR3 spans 13 residues. J was trimmed by 5 bases and V by 8 bases; bases with no gene match: 6. CDR1 is SNHLY, CDR2 FYNNEI, per germline. The CDR3 spells CASLSGTGETQYF. The CDR3 DNA is TGTGCCAGCCTGTCCGGGACAGGGGAGACCCAGTACTTC. The complete variable domain, with remaining parts taken from reference TRBV2 and TRBJ2-5, reads EPEVTQTPSHQVTQMGQEVILRCVPISNHLYFYWYRQILGQKVEFLVSFYNNEISEKSEIFDDQFSVERPDGSNFTLKIRSTKLEDSAMYFCASLSGTGETQYFGPGTRLLVL.

V is TRBV30 and J is TRBJ2-2; 8 nucleotides match TRBD1. Trimming took 6 bases from V and 0 from J; bases not matched to a gene: 9. The CDR3 has 16 amino acids. Germline V gives CDR1 GTSNPN, CDR2 SVGIG (reference sequence). The CDR3, as DNA: TGTGCCTGCCCAAACGGGGACAGGCCGAACACCGGGGAGCTGTTTTTT. Translation: CACPNGDRPNTGELFF.

This chain uses TRBV2 with TRBJ2-7, with 8 bases matching TRBD1. The junction had 6 bases not matched to a gene; V was cut back by 5 bases and J by 6 bases. The CDR3 is made up of 13 amino acids. Germline V gives CDR1 SNHLY, CDR2 FYNNEI. The CDR3, as DNA: TGTGCCAGCAGTCGACAGGGGTCGGGCGAGCAGTACTTC. This gives the protein CASSRQGSGEQYF.

V is TRBV4-1 and J is TRBJ2-7; TRBD2 might be the D (6 bases). Deletions cut 0 bases from V and 3 bases from J, with 21 bases between. The germline V gene has CDR1 MGHRA and CDR2 YSYEKL. The CDR3 sequence is 18 residues long. CDR3 DNA: TGCGCCAGCAGCCAAGACCCTGACGGTATCAGGAGGGGCTACGAGCAGTACTTC. It is translated as CASSQDPDGIRRGYEQYF.

The chain employs TRBV15 and TRBJ2-7; 7 positions match TRBD2. After removal of 5 bases from V and 5 bases from J, the junction contained 15 bases not matched to a gene. The germline gives CDR1 LNHNV, CDR2 YYDKDF (reference sequence). This CDR3 has 16 residues. CDR3 DNA sequence: TGTGCCACCAGCGGGCTAGCGGCCTCGAGCTGGGACGAGCAGTACTTC. Protein: CATSGLAASSWDEQYF.

This clone was seen a handful of times. The chain joins TRBV29-1 to TRBJ2-5, with D tentatively TRBD1 (5 bases). CDR3 length: 14 residues. Germline V gene data show CDR1 as SQVTM and CDR2 as ANQGSEA. The V end lost 8 bases, the J end lost 2 bases, and 18 bases lay between the germline ends. CDR3 sequence: CSLRRAGLQETQYF. CDR3 bases: TGCAGCCTTAGAAGGGCAGGGCTACAAGAGACCCAGTACTTC.

The genes are TRBV28 and TRBJ2-7, with D possibly matching TRBD2 (5 bases). CDR3 size: 11 residues. The germline CDR1 and CDR2 sequences are MDHEN and SYDVKM. Trimming stripped 6 bases from V and 11 bases from J, with 14 bases between. The CDR3 sequence: CASSSGYGEYF. The CDR3 DNA is TGTGCCAGCAGCTCAGGATACGGGGAGTACTTC. The entire variable domain, with the rest obtained from reference TRBV28 and TRBJ2-7, is as follows: DVKVTQSSRYLVKRTGEKVFLECVQDMDHENMFWYRQDPGLGLRLIYFSYDVKMKEKGDIPEGYSVSREKKERFSLILESASTNQTSMYLCASSSGYGEYFGPGTRLTVT.

The V and J genes are TRBV7-8 and TRBJ2-7, with TRBD2 matching 7 bases. J lost 5 bases, V lost 1 base, and 11 bases had no gene match. The CDR3 sequence is 16 residues long. Per the germline V gene, CDR1 is SGHVS and CDR2 is FQNEAQ. CDR3 sequence (DNA): TGTGCCAGCAGCTTAGGTTTGAGGCTAGCGGTCAACGAGCAGTACTTC. Translating it yields CASSLGLRLAVNEQYF.

The chain combines TRBV30 with TRBJ1-2; no clear D gene. Germline V gene data show CDR1 as GTSNPN and CDR2 as SVGIG (reference sequence). V shed 0 bases and J shed 5 bases, with 10 bases lying between them. The CDR3 covers 13 residues. The CDR3 spells CAWSVLAAYGYTF. The CDR3 DNA reads TGTGCCTGGAGTGTACTGGCAGCGTATGGCTACACCTTC.

DNA of the CDR3: TGTGCCAGCAGCCCGATGGGACTCGGTGAGCAGTTCTTC. Amino acid sequence: CASSPMGLGEQFF. The chain is built from TRBV7-9 and TRBJ2-1, with D maybe TRBD2 (6 bases). V shed 5 bases and J shed 9 bases, with 14 bases lying between them. The CDR3 is 13 amino acids. Germline V lookup: CDR1 SEHNR, CDR2 FQNEAQ (reference sequence). Variable domain in full (rest from reference TRBV7-9 and TRBJ2-1): DTGVSQNPRHKITKRGQNVTFRCDPISEHNRLYWYRQTLGQGPEFLTYFQNEAQLEKSRLLSDRFSAERPKGSFSTLEIQRTEQGDSAMYLCASSPMGLGEQFFGPGTRLTVL.

The CDR3, as DNA: TGTGCCAGTAGGTCGGAGTCGACCTATGGCTACACCTTC. Encoded protein: CASRSESTYGYTF. The genes are TRBV19 and TRBJ1-2; D not resolved. This CDR3 has 13 residues. The germline gives CDR1 LNHDA, CDR2 SQIVND (reference sequence). V lost 6 bases and J lost 4, with 12 bases in between. Looking up the rest from reference TRBV19 and TRBJ1-2 gives the full variable domain: DGGITQSPKYLFRKEGQNVTLSCEQNLNHDAMYWYRQDPGQGLRLIYYSQIVNDFQKGDIAEGYSVSREKKESFPLTVTSAQKNPTAFYLCASRSESTYGYTFGSGTRLTVV.

The chain has TRBV6-1 and TRBJ1-1; D unresolved. CDR3 length equals 13 residues. V lost 5 bases and J 1 base, leaving 8 bases between the germline ends. Germline V gene lookup returns CDR1 MNHNS and CDR2 SASEGT. The CDR3 DNA follows: TGTGCCAGCAGTCGGCGGGGGAACACTGAAGCTTTCTTT. Translation gives CASSRRGNTEAFF.

The chain has TRBV4-1 and TRBJ2-5; 7 bases align to TRBD2. CDR1 MGHRA and CDR2 YSYEKL come from the germline V gene. J lost 2 bases, V lost 4 bases, and 16 bases had no gene match. The CDR3 extends over 18 amino acids. The CDR3 spells CASSRKPGTTNRQETQYF. The CDR3, as DNA: TGCGCCAGCAGCCGGAAACCCGGGACTACGAACCGTCAAGAGACCCAGTACTTC.

This clone has just a few counts. CDR3 bases: TGTGCCTGTACTCGGGGGGAGGGCCAAAACATTCAGTACTTC. It specifies CACTRGEGQNIQYF. The chain is built from TRBV30 and TRBJ2-4; 7 nucleotides line up with TRBD2. V lost 6 bases and J lost 5; bases outside the gene matches: 10. The CDR3 has 14 amino acids. Germline V gene data show CDR1 as GTSNPN and CDR2 as SVGIG (reference sequence).

This clone was seen a handful of times. The rearrangement uses TRBV7-9 and TRBJ1-2; 9 bases line up with TRBD1. There are 16 residues in the CDR3. Unmatched junction bases numbered 13, after V lost 5 bases and J lost 6 bases. In germline, CDR1 is SEHNR, CDR2 FQNEAQ (reference sequence). CDR3 in amino acids: CASSTEPGQGWDGYTF. DNA of the CDR3: TGTGCCAGCAGCACGGAACCGGGACAGGGTTGGGATGGCTACACCTTC.

This clone showed up just a few times. The chain carries TRBV19 and TRBJ2-1; the D gene is possibly TRBD2 (6 bases). CDR3 size: 14 residues. V lost 4 bases and J 15 bases, leaving 22 bases between the germline ends. Germline lookup yields CDR1 LNHDA and CDR2 SQIVND (reference sequence). CDR3 sequence: CASSTQATSPPSFF. The CDR3 DNA reads TGTGCCAGTAGTACACAAGCGACTAGTCCCCCATCGTTCTTC.

This chain joins TRBV6-5 and TRBJ2-2; 8 bases fit TRBD2. CDR1 is MNHEY and CDR2 is SVGAGI in the germline V gene. This CDR3 is built from 15 residues. V was clipped by 6 bases and J by 7 bases; unmatched bases: 10. The CDR3 DNA follows: TGTGCCAGCAGACGGGAGGGCCTAGCGAGCGGGGAGCTGTTTTTT. Its translation: CASRREGLASGELFF.

The chain links TRBV7-9 to TRBJ1-2, with TRBD1 as a possible D gene (5 bases). Per germline, CDR1 SEHNR and CDR2 FQNEAQ (reference sequence). V was pared by 4 bases and J by 4 bases, with 13 bases between. The CDR3 covers 14 residues. The CDR3 sequence is CASSWDSLGYGYTF. CDR3 DNA: TGTGCCAGCAGCTGGGACTCCCTGGGCTATGGCTACACCTTC.